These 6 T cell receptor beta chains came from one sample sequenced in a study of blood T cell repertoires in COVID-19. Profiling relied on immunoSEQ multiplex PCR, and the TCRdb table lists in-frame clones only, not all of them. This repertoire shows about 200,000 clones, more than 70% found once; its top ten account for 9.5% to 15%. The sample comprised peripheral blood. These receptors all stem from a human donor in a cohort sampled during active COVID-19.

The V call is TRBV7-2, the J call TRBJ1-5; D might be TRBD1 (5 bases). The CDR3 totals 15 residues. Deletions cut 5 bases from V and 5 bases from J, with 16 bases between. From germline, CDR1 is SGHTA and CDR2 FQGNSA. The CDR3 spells CASSAQGRSHQPQHF. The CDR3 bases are TGTGCCAGCAGCGCCCAGGGAAGATCCCATCAGCCCCAGCATTTT.

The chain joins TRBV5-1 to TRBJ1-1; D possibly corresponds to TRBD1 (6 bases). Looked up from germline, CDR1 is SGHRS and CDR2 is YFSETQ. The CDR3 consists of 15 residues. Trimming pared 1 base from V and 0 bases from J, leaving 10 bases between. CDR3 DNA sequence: TGCGCCAGCAGCTTGAACAGGGACATGAACACTGAAGCTTTCTTT. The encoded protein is CASSLNRDMNTEAFF.

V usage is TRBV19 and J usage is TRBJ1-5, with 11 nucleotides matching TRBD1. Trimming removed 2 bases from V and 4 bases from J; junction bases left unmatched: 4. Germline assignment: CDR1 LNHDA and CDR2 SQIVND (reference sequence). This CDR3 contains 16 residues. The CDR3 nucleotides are TGTGCCAGTAGTATACTCGGGACAGGGGGGAATCAGCCCCAGCATTTT. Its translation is CASSILGTGGNQPQHF.

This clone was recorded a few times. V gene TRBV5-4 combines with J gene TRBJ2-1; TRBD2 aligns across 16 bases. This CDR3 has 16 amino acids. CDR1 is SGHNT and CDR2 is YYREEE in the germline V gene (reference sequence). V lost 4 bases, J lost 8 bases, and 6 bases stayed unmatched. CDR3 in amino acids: CASSQGLAGGRHEQFF. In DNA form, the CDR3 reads TGTGCCAGCAGCCAGGGACTAGCGGGAGGGCGGCATGAGCAGTTCTTC.

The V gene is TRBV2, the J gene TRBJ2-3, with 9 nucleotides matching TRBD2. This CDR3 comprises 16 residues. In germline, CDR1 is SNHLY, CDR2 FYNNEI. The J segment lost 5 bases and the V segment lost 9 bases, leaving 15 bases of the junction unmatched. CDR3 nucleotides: TGTGCCAGTTGGCGAGGAGAGCGGGGGGCCGGAGATACGCAGTATTTT. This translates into CASWRGERGAGDTQYF.

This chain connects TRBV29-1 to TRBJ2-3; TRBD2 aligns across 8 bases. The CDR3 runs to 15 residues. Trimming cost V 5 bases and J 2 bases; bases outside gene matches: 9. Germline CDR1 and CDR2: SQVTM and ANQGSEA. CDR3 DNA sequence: TGCAGCGTTTCTCGCCGGGGGGGCAACACAGATACGCAGTATTTT. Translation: CSVSRRGGNTDTQYF.